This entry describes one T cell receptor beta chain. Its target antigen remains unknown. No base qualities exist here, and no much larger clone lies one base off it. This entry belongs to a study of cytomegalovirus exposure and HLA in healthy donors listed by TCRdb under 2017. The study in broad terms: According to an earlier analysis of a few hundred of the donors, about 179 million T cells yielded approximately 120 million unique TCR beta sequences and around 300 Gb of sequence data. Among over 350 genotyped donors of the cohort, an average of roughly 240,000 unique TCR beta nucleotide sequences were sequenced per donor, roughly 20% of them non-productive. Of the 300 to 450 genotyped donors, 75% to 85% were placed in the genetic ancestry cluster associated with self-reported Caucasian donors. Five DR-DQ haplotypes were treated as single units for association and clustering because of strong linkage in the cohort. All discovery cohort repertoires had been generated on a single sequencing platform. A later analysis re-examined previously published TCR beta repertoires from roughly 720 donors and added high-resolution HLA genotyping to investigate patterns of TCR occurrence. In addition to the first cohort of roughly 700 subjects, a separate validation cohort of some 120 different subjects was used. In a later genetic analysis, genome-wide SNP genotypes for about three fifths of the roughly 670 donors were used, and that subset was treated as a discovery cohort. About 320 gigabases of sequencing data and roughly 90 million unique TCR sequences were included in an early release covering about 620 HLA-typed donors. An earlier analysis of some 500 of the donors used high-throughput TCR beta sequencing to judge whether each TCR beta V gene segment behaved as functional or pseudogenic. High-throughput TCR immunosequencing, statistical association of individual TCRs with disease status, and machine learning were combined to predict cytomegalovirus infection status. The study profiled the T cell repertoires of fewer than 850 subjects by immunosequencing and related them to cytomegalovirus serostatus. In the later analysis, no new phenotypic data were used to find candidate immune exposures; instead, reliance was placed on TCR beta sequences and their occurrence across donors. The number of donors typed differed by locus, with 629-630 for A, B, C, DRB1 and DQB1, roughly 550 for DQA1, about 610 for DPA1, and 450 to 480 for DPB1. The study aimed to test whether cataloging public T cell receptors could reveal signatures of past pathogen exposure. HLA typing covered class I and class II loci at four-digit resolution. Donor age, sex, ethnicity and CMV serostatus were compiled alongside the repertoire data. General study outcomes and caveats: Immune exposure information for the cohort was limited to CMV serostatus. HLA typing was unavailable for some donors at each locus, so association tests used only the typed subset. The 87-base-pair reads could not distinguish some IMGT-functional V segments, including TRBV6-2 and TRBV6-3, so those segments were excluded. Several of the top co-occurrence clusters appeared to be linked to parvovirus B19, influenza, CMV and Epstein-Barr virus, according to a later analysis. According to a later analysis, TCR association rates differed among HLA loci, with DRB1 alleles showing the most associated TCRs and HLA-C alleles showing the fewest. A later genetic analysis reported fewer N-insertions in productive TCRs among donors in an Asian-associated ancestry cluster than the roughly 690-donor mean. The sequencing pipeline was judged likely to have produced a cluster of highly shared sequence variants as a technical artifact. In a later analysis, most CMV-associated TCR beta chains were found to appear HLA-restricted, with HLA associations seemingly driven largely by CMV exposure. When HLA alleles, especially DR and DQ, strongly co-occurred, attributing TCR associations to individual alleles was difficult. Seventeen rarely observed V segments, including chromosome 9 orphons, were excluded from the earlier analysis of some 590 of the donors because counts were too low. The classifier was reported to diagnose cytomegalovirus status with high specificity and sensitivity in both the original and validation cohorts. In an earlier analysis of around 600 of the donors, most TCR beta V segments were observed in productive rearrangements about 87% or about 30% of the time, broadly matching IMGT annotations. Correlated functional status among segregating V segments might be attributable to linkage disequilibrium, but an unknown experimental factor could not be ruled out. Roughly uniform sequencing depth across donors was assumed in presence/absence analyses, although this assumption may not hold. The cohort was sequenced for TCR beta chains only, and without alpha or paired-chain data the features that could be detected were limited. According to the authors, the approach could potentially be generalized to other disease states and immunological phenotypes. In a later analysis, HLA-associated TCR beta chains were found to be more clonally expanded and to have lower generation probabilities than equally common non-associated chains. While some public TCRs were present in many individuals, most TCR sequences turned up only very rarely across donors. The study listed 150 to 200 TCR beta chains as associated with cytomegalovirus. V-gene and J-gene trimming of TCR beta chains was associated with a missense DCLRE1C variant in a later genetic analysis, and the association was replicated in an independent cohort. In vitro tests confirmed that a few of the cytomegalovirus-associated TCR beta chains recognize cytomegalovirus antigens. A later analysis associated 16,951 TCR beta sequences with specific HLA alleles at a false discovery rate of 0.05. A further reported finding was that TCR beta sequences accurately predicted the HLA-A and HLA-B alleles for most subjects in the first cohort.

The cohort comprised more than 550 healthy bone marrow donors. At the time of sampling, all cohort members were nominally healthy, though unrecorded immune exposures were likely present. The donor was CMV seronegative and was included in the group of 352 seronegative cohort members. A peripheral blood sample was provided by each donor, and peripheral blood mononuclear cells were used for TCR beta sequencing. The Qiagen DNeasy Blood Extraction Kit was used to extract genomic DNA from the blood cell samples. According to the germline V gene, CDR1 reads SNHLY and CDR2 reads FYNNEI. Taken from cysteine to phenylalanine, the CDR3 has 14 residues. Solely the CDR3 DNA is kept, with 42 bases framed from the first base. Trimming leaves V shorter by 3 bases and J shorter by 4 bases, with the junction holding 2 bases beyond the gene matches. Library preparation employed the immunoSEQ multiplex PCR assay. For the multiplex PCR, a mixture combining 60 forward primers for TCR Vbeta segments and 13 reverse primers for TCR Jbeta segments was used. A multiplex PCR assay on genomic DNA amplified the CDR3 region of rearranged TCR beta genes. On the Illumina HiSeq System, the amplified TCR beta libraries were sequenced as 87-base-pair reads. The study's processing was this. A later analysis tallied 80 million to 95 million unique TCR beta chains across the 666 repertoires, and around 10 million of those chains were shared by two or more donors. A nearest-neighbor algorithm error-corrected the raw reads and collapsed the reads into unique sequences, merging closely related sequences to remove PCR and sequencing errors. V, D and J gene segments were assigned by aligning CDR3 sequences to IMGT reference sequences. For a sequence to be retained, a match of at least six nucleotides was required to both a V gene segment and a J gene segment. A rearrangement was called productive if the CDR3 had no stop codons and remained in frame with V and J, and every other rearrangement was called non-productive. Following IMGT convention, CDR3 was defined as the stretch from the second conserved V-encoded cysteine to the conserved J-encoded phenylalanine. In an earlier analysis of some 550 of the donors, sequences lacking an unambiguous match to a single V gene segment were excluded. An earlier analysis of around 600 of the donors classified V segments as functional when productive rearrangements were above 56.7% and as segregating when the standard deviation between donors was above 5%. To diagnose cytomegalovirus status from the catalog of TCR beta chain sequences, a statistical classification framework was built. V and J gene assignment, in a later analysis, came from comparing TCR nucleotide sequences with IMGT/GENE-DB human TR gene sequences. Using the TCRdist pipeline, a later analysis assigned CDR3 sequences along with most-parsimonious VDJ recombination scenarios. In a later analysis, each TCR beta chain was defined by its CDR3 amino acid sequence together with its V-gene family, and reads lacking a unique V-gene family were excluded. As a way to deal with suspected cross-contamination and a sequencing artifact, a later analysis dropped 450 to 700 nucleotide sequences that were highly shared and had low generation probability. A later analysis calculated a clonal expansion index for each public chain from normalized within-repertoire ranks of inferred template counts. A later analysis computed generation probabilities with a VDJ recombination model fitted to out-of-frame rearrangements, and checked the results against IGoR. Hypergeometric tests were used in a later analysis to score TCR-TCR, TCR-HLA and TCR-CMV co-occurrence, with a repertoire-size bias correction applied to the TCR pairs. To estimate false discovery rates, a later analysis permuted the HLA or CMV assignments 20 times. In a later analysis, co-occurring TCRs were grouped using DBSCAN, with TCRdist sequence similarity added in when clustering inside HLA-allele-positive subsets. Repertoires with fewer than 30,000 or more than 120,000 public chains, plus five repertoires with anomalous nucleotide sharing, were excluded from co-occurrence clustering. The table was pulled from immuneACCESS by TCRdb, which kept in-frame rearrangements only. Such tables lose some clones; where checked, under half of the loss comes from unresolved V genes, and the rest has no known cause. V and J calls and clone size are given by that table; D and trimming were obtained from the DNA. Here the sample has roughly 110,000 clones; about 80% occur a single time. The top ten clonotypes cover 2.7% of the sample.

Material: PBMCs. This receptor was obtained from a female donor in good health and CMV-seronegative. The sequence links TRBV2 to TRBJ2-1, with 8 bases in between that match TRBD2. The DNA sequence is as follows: TGTGCCAGCAGTGATAGCGGGGCTTACAATGAGCAGTTCTTC. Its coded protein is CASSDSGAYNEQFF.